This record concerns one T cell receptor beta chain sequence. Its antigen remains unknown. Blood CD4+ CD25-low CD127-high conventional T cells supplied the genomic DNA template. The data were obtained in a study of regulatory and conventional T cells in RAG deficiency. Points from the study as a whole: Shannon entropy fell and Simpson indices rose in RAG-deficient patients.

Profiling relied on immunoSEQ multiplex PCR, and the TCRdb table lists in-frame clones only, not all of them. The sample shows 20,000 to 25,000 clones, 93% of them seen only once. Another study also made use of these data, one on regulatory T cells. That paper adds: The PCR used 52 TRBV and 13 TRBJ primers.

The clonotype was recovered from a human donor in good health. The sample consisted of CD4+ T cells sorted from blood.

CDR3 loop: CASSRQGNTEAFF. The CDR3 nucleotides are TGTGCCAGTAGTCGCCAGGGGAACACTGAAGCTTTCTTT. The chain has TRBV19 and TRBJ1-1; the D gene is possibly TRBD1 (5 bases). The CDR3 consists of 13 residues. Trimming shortened V by 5 bases and J by 1 base, and 8 bases separated the two germline ends. CDR1 and CDR2 (germline): LNHDA, SQIVND (reference sequence).